These 23 T cell receptor beta chains were sequenced from one sample in a study of T cell changes during pregnancy in multiple sclerosis. This table comes from immunoSEQ multiplex PCR, and its TCRdb copy is limited to in-frame clones, with some not included. The sample contains approximately 40,000 clones, roughly nine tenths of which appear only once. The specimen was CD8+ T cells from peripheral blood mononuclear cells, collected in the third trimester of pregnancy. These receptors were taken from a female donor with multiple sclerosis, enrolled in a pregnancy study.

The chain recombines TRBV12-1 with TRBJ2-5; the table's D gene call, TRBD2, was not cross checked with the DNA. TRBV12-1 is an annotated pseudogene. The CDR3 extends over 14 amino acids. The chain's CDR3 is CASSFATIQETQYF. The CDR3, as DNA: TGTGCCAGCAGCTTTGCGACTATCCAAGAGACCCAGTACTTC.

The chain combines TRBV29-1 with TRBJ1-2; possible D gene TRBD1, 6 bases. The CDR3 loop spans 14 amino acids. Trimming took 0 bases from V and 3 from J, leaving 11 bases between them. The germline gives CDR1 SQVTM, CDR2 ANQGSEA. The DNA of the CDR3 is TGCAGCGTTGAAGATCAGGGGTCTTACTATGGCTACACCTTC. Protein: CSVEDQGSYYGYTF.

This clone came up a few times. In DNA, the CDR3 is TGTGCCAGCAGCCAAGCAGAGACCGGGACTAGGGGCAATGAGCAGTTCTTC. It is translated as CASSQAETGTRGNEQFF. This rearrangement joins TRBV14 to TRBJ2-1, with TRBD2 identical over 8 bases. Germline V gene sequence: CDR1 SGHDN, CDR2 FVKESK. The CDR3 runs 17 residues. The V and J ends lost 1 base and 6 bases, in that order; junction bases with no gene match: 11.

The chain is built from TRBV7-9 and TRBJ2-7, with TRBD2 identical over 11 bases. This CDR3 is built from 15 residues. The V gene end was trimmed by 5 bases and the J gene end by 4 bases; junction bases not matched to a gene: 7. Per germline, CDR1 SEHNR and CDR2 FQNEAQ (reference sequence). CDR3 in amino acids: CASSPRTSGFYEQYF. DNA of the CDR3: TGTGCCAGCAGCCCACGGACTAGCGGGTTTTACGAGCAGTACTTC.

This rearrangement joins TRBV6-5 to TRBJ2-1; 9 bases fit TRBD1. V was pared by 5 bases and J by 9 bases, with 8 bases of the junction left unmatched. The CDR3 has 14 amino acids. Germline values: CDR1 MNHEY, CDR2 SVGAGI. CDR3 sequence (DNA): TGTGCCAGCAGTCATCAGATGACAGGGGGTGAGCAGTTCTTC. Translating it yields CASSHQMTGGEQFF.

This clone occurred once. The V and J genes are TRBV7-3 and TRBJ2-1; a weak D match, TRBD2 (6 bases). Germline V gene lookup returns CDR1 SGHTA and CDR2 FQGTGA. The V gene lost 2 bases and the J gene lost 14 bases, with 25 bases spanning the gap. The CDR3 is 16 residues long. For the CDR3, the DNA is TGTGCCAGCAGCTTAGGAGGATCCGGTAGTGGGGACTTTGAGTTCTTC. It yields the protein CASSLGGSGSGDFEFF.

This sequence joins TRBV7-2 and TRBJ2-3, with 14 positions matching TRBD2. Per germline, CDR1 SGHTA and CDR2 FQGNSA. V shed 5 bases, J shed 5 bases, and the junction held 6 bases outside the gene matches. The CDR3 extends over 16 amino acids. The CDR3 spells CASSPTGLAGVDTQYF. DNA for the CDR3: TGTGCCAGCAGCCCGACGGGACTAGCGGGAGTAGATACGCAGTATTTT.

V and J are TRBV7-6 and TRBJ1-2; 7 bases are shared with TRBD1. With 3 bases clipped from V and 7 bases from J, the junction kept 2 bases outside the gene matches. This CDR3 comprises 12 residues. Germline CDR1 reads SGHVS; CDR2 reads FNYEAQ. CDR3 loop: CASSFDRVGYTF. The DNA for the CDR3 is TGTGCCAGCAGCTTTGACAGGGTTGGCTACACCTTC.

About this clone itself: Other DNA sequences in the same sample also yield this CDR3. The rearrangement links TRBV7-3 to TRBJ2-7; 8 bases fit TRBD2. V lost 1 base and J lost 2; bases outside the gene matches: 4. This CDR3 is built from 15 residues. CDR1 is SGHTA and CDR2 is FQGTGA in the germline V gene. The CDR3 nucleotides read TGTGCCAGCAGCTTAAGCGCGGGAGGCCCCTACGAGCAGTACTTC. It codes for CASSLSAGGPYEQYF. Together with reference TRBV7-3 and TRBJ2-7, the CDR3 gives the full variable domain: GAGVSQTPSNKVTEKGKYVELRCDPISGHTALYWYRQSLGQGPEFLIYFQGTGAADDSGLPNDRFFAVRPEGSVSTLKIQRTERGDSAVYLCASSLSAGGPYEQYFGPGTRLTVT.

The V call is TRBV13, the J call TRBJ2-7; the match to TRBD2 covers 8 bases. This CDR3 contains 16 residues. The junction had 14 bases not matched to a gene; V was cut back by 3 bases and J by 7 bases. CDR1 and CDR2 from the germline V gene are PRHDT and FYEKMQ (reference sequence). The chain's CDR3 is CASSFGPTGLGREQYF. CDR3 in DNA: TGTGCCAGCAGCTTCGGCCCAACGGGACTAGGTAGGGAGCAGTACTTC.

The chain recombines TRBV4-2 with TRBJ1-6, with 10 positions matching TRBD1. The CDR3 spans 15 residues. J was trimmed by 7 bases and V by 1 base; bases with no gene match: 1. Germline V gives CDR1 LGHNA, CDR2 YNFKEQ. The CDR3 DNA reads as TGTGCCAGCAGCCAAGGGACAGGGGGAAATTCACCCCTCCACTTT. Translated: CASSQGTGGNSPLHF.

CDR3 in DNA: TGTGCCATCACCTCGACTAGCGGGAGGGCCCCTTCCTACGAGCAGTACTTC. Protein sequence: CAITSTSGRAPSYEQYF. The V and J genes are TRBV10-3 and TRBJ2-7; 14 bases match TRBD2. V was pared by 7 bases and J by 1 base, with 9 bases of the junction left unmatched. Germline V gene sequence: CDR1 ENHRY, CDR2 SYGVKD. CDR3 length: 17 amino acids.

The V and J genes are TRBV19 and TRBJ2-7; D is perhaps TRBD1 (5 bases). CDR1 is LNHDA, CDR2 SQIVND, per germline (reference sequence). V lost 5 bases to trimming and J lost 2 bases, with 13 bases between them. The CDR3 is 14 amino acids. The chain's CDR3 is CASSGQGPTYEQYF. The DNA of the CDR3 is TGTGCCAGTAGTGGGCAGGGTCCCACCTACGAGCAGTACTTC.

Here the CDR3 DNA reads TGTGCCAGCAGCCACCGGGACAGTTCCTACGAGCAGTACTTC. Translating it yields CASSHRDSSYEQYF. The chain employs TRBV9 and TRBJ2-7; TRBD1 aligns across 7 bases. Germline loops: CDR1 SGDLS, CDR2 YYNGEE. The J segment lost 1 base and the V segment lost 4 bases, leaving 5 bases of the junction unmatched. The CDR3 runs to 14 residues.

V gene TRBV5-4 combines with J gene TRBJ1-1; TRBD1 matches 10 bases. Losses at the gene ends were 0 bases for V and 10 bases for J; bases not matched to a gene: 6. The CDR3 has 14 residues. Per the germline V gene, CDR1 is SGHNT and CDR2 is YYREEE (reference sequence). The CDR3 protein is CASSLAGDRGRAFF. DNA for the CDR3: TGTGCCAGCAGCTTGGCAGGGGACAGGGGTCGAGCTTTCTTT.

The rearrangement joins TRBV6-1 to TRBJ1-5; 7 positions match TRBD1. J lost 6 bases, V lost 5 bases, and 7 bases had no gene match. Germline CDR1 is MNHNS and CDR2 is SASEGT. The CDR3 runs 14 residues. The CDR3 reads CASSSRQGGQPQHF. CDR3 DNA: TGTGCCAGCAGTTCTAGACAGGGAGGTCAGCCCCAGCATTTT.

The V gene is TRBV7-2, the J gene TRBJ2-7, with TRBD2 matching 8 bases. V lost 1 base, J lost 0 bases, and 8 bases stayed unmatched. CDR1 is SGHTA, CDR2 FQGNSA, per germline. The CDR3 sequence is 17 residues long. The CDR3 nucleotides are TGTGCCAGCAGCTTAGGTCTAGCGGGCGTTTTCTCCTACGAGCAGTACTTC. This gives the protein CASSLGLAGVFSYEQYF. The full variable domain, in which reference TRBV7-2 and TRBJ2-7 provide the parts outside the CDR3, is GAGVSQSPSNKVTEKGKDVELRCDPISGHTALYWYRQSLGQGLEFLIYFQGNSAPDKSGLPSDRFSAERTGGSVSTLTIQRTQQEDSAVYLCASSLGLAGVFSYEQYFGPGTRLTVT.

The sample holds a few counts of this clone. This sequence joins TRBV7-2 and TRBJ1-2, with D unclear. Trimming shortened V by 6 bases and J by 3 bases, and 5 bases separated the two germline ends. The CDR3 contains 11 residues. CDR1 is SGHTA and CDR2 is FQGNSA in the germline V gene. The CDR3 sequence: CASREDYGYTF. As DNA, the CDR3 is TGTGCCAGCAGGGAGGACTATGGCTACACCTTC.

The rearrangement links TRBV7-9 to TRBJ2-5; perhaps TRBD2 as D (7 bases). Deletions cut 5 bases from V and 3 bases from J, with 16 bases between. This CDR3 spans 15 amino acids. The V gene's germline CDR1 is SEHNR and CDR2 FQNEAQ (reference sequence). The CDR3 sequence: CASSHRGAREETQYF. CDR3 DNA: TGTGCCAGCAGCCATCGGGGGGCGCGAGAAGAGACCCAGTACTTC.

This clone was counted once. The gene calls are TRBV27 and TRBJ2-5; TRBD1 agrees at 9 bases. The germline CDR1 and CDR2 sequences are MNHEY and SMNVEV (reference sequence). The ends lost 4 bases at V and 4 bases at J; junction bases unmatched: 7. The CDR3 totals 15 residues. In DNA form, the CDR3 reads TGTGCCAGCAGTTCACCCGGGACAGGGTCAGAGACCCAGTACTTC. The encoded protein is CASSSPGTGSETQYF.

V and J are TRBV6-5 and TRBJ1-2; a possible D gene is TRBD1 (5 bases). This CDR3 region has 13 residues. The germline V gene encodes CDR1 MNHEY and CDR2 SVGAGI. V was pared by 5 bases and J by 3 bases, with 10 bases between. Here the CDR3 reads CASSPGTDYGYTF. The DNA for the CDR3 is TGTGCCAGCAGTCCCGGGACTGACTATGGCTACACCTTC.

CDR3 DNA: TGTGCCAGCAGCTTATACCCAGGCAATGAGCAGTTCTTC. Amino acid sequence: CASSLYPGNEQFF. V is TRBV5-5 and J is TRBJ2-1; D unclear. CDR1 is SGHKS, CDR2 YYEKEE, per germline (reference sequence). V shed 2 bases and J shed 6 bases, with 9 bases lying between them. This CDR3 comprises 13 residues.

This sequence joins TRBV4-1 and TRBJ1-5; no clear D. With 1 base removed from V and 3 bases from J, the gap between germline ends came to 7 bases. This CDR3 comprises 14 residues. Germline V CDR1 and CDR2: MGHRA, YSYEKL. In nucleotides, the CDR3 is TGCGCCAGCAGCCAAGGCGGCAACAATCAGCCCCAGCATTTT. Protein sequence: CASSQGGNNQPQHF.